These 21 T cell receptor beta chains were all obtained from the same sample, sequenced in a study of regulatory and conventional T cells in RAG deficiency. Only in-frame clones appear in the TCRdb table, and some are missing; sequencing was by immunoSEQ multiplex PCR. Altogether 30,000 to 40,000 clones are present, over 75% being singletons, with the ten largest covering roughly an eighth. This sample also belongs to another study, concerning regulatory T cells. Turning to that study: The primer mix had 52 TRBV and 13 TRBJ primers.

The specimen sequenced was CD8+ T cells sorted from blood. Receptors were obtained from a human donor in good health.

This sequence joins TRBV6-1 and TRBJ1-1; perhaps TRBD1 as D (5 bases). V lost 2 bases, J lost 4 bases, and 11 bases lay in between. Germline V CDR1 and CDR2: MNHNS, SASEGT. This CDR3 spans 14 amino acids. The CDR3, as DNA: TGTGCCAGCAGTGAAAGGGGCCAGGGCACTGAAGCTTTCTTT. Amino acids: CASSERGQGTEAFF.

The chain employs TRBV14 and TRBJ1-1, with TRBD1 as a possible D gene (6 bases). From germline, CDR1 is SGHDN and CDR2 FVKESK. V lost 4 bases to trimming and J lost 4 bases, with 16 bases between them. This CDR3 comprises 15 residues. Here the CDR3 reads CASSPGWGGGTEAFF. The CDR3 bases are TGTGCCAGCAGCCCCGGGTGGGGAGGGGGCACTGAAGCTTTCTTT.

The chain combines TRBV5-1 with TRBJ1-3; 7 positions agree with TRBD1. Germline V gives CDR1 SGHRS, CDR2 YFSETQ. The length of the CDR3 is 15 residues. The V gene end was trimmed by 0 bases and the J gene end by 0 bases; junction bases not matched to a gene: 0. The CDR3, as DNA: TGCGCCAGCAGCTTGGACAGGGGCTCTGGAAACACCATATATTTT. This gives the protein CASSLDRGSGNTIYF. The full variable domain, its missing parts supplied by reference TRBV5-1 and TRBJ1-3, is KAGVTQTPRYLIKTRGQQVTLSCSPISGHRSVSWYQQTPGQGLQFLFEYFSETQRNKGNFPGRFSGRQFSNSRSEMNVSTLELGDSALYLCASSLDRGSGNTIYFGEGSWLTVV.

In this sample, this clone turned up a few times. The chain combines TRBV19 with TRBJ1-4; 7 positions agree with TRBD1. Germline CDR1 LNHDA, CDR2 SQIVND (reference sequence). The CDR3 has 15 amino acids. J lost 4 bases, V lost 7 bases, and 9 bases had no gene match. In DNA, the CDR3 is TGTGCCAGTACCCGTCGAGGGGGCAATAATGAAAAACTGTTTTTT. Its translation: CASTRRGGNNEKLFF.

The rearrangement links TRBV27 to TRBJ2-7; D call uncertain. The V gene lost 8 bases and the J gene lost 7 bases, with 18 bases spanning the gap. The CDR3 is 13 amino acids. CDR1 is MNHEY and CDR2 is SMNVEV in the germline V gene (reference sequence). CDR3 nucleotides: TGTGCCAGCTCCGATCGCCCCCATTCGGAGCAGTACTTC. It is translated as CASSDRPHSEQYF.

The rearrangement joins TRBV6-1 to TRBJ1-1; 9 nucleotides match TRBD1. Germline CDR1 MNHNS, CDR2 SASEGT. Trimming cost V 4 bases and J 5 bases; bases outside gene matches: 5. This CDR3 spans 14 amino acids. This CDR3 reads CASSGGQGWTEAFF. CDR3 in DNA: TGTGCCAGCAGTGGCGGACAGGGGTGGACTGAAGCTTTCTTT.

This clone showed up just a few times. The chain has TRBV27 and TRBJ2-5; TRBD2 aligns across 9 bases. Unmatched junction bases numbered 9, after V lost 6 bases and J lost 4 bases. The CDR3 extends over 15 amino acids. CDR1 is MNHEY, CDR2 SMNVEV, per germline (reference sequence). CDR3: CASRSGLAGLETQYF. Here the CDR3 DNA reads TGTGCCAGCAGGTCCGGGCTAGCGGGGTTAGAGACCCAGTACTTC.

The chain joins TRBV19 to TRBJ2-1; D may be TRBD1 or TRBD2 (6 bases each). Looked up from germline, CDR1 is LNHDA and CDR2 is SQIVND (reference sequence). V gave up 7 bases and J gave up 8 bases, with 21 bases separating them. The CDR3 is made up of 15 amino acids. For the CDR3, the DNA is TGTGCCAGTACCCAAGGGGGGTCTGCATTCGATGAGCAGTTCTTC. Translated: CASTQGGSAFDEQFF.

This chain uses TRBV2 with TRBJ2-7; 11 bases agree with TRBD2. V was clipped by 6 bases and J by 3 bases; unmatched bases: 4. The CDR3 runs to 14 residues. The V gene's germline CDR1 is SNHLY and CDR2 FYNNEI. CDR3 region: CASRRTSGYYEQYF. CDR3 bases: TGTGCCAGCAGGAGGACTAGCGGGTACTACGAGCAGTACTTC.

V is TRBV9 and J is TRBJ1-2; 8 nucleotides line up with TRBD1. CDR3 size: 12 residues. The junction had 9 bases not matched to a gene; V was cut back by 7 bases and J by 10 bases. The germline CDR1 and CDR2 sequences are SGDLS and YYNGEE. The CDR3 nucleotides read TGTGCCAGCGGTCCTCGGACAGGGAACTACACCTTC. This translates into CASGPRTGNYTF.

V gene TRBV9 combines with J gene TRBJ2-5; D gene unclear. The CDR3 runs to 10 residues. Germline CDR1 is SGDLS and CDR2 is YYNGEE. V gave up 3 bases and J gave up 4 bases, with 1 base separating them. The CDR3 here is CASSGETQYF. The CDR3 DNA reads TGTGCCAGCAGCGGAGAGACCCAGTACTTC.

The CDR3 sequence: CSLKLGGSVEQFF. As DNA, the CDR3 is TGCAGCCTCAAACTCGGGGGTTCGGTTGAGCAGTTCTTC. V is TRBV29-1 and J is TRBJ2-1; D might be TRBD2 (6 bases). The germline CDR1 and CDR2 sequences are SQVTM and ANQGSEA. The ends were cut back, 8 bases at V and 9 bases at J, with 20 bases in the middle. This CDR3 spans 13 amino acids.

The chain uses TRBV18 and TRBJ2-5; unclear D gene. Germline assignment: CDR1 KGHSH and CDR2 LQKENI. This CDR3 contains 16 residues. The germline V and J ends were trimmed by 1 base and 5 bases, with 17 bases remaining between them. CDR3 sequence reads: CASSPRDHNWWETQYF. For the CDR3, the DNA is TGTGCCAGCTCACCACGAGATCACAACTGGTGGGAGACCCAGTACTTC. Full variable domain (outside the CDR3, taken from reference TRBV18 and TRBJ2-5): NAGVMQNPRHLVRRRGQEARLRCSPMKGHSHVYWYRQLPEEGLKFMVYLQKENIIDESGMPKERFSAEFPKEGPSILRIQQVVRGDSAAYFCASSPRDHNWWETQYFGPGTRLLVL.

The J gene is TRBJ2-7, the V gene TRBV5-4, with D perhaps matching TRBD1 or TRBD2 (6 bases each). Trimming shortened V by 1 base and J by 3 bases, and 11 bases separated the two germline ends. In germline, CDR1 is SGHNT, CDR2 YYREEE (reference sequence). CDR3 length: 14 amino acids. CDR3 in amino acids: CASSLWGADYEQYF. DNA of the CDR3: TGTGCCAGCAGCTTGTGGGGGGCCGACTACGAGCAGTACTTC.

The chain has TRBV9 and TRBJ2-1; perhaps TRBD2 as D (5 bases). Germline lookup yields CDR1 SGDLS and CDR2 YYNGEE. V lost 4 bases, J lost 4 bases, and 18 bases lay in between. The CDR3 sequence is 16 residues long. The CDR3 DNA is TGTGCCAGCAGCCCCCATCTGTCCCCGGGGTACAATGAGCAGTTCTTC. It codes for CASSPHLSPGYNEQFF.

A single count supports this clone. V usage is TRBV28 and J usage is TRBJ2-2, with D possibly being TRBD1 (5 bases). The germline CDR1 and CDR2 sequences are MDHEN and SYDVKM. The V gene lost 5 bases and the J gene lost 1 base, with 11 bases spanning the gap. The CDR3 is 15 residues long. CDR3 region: CASSISQGNTGELFF. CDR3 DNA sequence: TGTGCCAGCAGTATCTCCCAGGGGAACACCGGGGAGCTGTTTTTT.

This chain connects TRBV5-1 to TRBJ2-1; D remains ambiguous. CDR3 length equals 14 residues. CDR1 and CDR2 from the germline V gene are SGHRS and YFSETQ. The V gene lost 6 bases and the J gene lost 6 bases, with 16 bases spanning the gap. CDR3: CASTLDPKVNEQFF. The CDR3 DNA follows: TGCGCCAGCACCCTGGACCCTAAGGTCAATGAGCAGTTCTTC.

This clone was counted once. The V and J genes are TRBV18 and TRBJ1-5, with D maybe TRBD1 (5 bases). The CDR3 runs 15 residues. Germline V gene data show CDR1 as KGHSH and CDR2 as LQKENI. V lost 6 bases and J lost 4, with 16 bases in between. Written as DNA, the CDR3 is TGTGCCAGCTCCTCGTGGGGCTCTGGGAATCAGCCCCAGCATTTT. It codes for CASSSWGSGNQPQHF. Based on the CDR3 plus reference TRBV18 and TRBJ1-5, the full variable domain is NAGVMQNPRHLVRRRGQEARLRCSPMKGHSHVYWYRQLPEEGLKFMVYLQKENIIDESGMPKERFSAEFPKEGPSILRIQQVVRGDSAAYFCASSSWGSGNQPQHFGDGTRLSIL.

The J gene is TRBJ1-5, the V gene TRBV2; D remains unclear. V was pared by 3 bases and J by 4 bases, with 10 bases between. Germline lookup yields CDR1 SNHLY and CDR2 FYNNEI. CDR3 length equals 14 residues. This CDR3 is CASSDLQINQPQHF. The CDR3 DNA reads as TGTGCCAGCAGTGATCTACAAATTAATCAGCCCCAGCATTTT.

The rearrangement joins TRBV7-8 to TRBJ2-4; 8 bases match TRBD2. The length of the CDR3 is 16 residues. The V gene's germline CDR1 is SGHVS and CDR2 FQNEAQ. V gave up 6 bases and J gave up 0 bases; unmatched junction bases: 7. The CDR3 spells CASSTLADLAKNIQYF. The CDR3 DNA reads TGTGCCAGCAGTACACTAGCGGATCTAGCCAAAAACATTCAGTACTTC.

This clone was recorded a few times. The chain's CDR3 is CASSLELQGASYNEQFF. CDR3 coding DNA: TGCGCCAGCAGCTTGGAGCTTCAGGGGGCCTCCTACAATGAGCAGTTCTTC. The genes are TRBV5-1 and TRBJ2-1; 8 nucleotides agree with TRBD1. The CDR3 length is 17 residues. Trimming at V came to 0 bases and at J to 0 bases, leaving 5 bases not matched to a gene. Germline V CDR1 and CDR2: SGHRS, YFSETQ.